These 2 T cell receptor beta chains were all obtained from the same sample, sequenced in a study of blood T cell repertoires in COVID-19. Profiling relied on immunoSEQ multiplex PCR, and the TCRdb table lists in-frame clones only, not all of them. Among almost 350,000 clones listed, more than 70% were seen once. The sample was peripheral blood. The source of these receptors is a woman aged 55 to 70 with COVID-19, enrolled during active disease.

V usage is TRBV3-1 (or the pseudogene TRBV3-2) and J usage is TRBJ2-3; D remains ambiguous. The CDR3 extends over 12 amino acids. CDR1 is LGHDT, CDR2 YNNKEL, per germline (reference sequence). Deletions cut 2 bases from V and 4 bases from J, with 4 bases between. The CDR3 region has the DNA TGTGCCAGCAGCCAATATCCAGATACGCAGTATTTT. Its protein product is CASSQYPDTQYF.

V is TRBV2 and J is TRBJ1-5, with D possibly matching TRBD1 (6 bases). The CDR3 contains 15 residues. Germline values: CDR1 SNHLY, CDR2 FYNNEI. Trimming left V 6 bases short and J 2 bases short, with 14 bases between. Here the CDR3 DNA reads TGTGCCAGCAGGGAGTTTTCAGGGGGCAATCAGCCCCAGCATTTT. This codes for CASREFSGGNQPQHF.